This T cell receptor beta chain emerged from a study of type 1 regulatory T cells listed by TCRdb under 2021. About the study as a whole: An in vitro protocol by which a Tr1-enriched, alloantigen-specific CD4 T cell product named T-allo10 was generated was characterized in the study. Patients with hematological malignancies who were receiving allogeneic hematopoietic stem cell transplantation were the group in which T-allo10 was being clinically evaluated.

Sequencing instrument: Illumina MiSeq. In-frame beta chains were kept once TCRdb had trimmed the public reads at Q25 with fastp and called clones with MiXCR. Rows are unified per CDR3 protein, each entry keeping the most common DNA and genes. The sample table shows 2,000 to 2,500 distinct CDR3 sequences, and roughly 7% are seen once. The top ten clonotypes cover about 2.2% of the sample. Taking its sample share into account, this clonotype is medium-sized (0.01 to 0.1%). Its antigen remains undetermined. Base qualities are not recorded, but no much larger clone differs from it by a single base. Sequenced material: CD4+ T cells, either the whole sample or a sorted fraction (not recorded which). This receptor was taken from a human donor in good health.

In nucleotides, the sequence is TGTGCCAGCAGTGACAGGGGCCCGAGCTCTGGAAACACCATATATTTT. Translated, this is CASSDRGPSSGNTIYF. Recombination linked TRBV6-6 to TRBJ1-3; the junction holds 8 bases that match TRBD1. From the cysteine up to the phenylalanine, the CDR3 has a length of 16 residues. The read is trimmed to its CDR3 DNA, 48 bases read in frame from base 1. V is trimmed back by 5 bases and J by 0 bases, and the junction contains 6 bases that no gene match accounts for. CDR1 and CDR2 (MNHNY, SVGAGI) derive from the germline V gene (reference sequence).